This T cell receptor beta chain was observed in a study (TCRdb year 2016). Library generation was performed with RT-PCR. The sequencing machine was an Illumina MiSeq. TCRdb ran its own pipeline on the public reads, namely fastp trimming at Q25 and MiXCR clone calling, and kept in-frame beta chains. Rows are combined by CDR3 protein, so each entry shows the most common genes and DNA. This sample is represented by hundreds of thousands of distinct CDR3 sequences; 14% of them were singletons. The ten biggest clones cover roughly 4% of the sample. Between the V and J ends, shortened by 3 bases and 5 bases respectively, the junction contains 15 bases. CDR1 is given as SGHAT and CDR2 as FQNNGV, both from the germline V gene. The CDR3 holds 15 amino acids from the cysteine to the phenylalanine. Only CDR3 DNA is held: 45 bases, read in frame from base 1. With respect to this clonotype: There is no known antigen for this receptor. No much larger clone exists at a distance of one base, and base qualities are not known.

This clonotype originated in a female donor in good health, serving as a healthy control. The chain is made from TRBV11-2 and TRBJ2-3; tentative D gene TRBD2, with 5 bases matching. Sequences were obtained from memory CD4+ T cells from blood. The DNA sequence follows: TGTGCCAGCAGCTTCCAGGTCGCGGAGGTAGATACGCAGTATTTT. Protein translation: CASSFQVAEVDTQYF.